This T cell receptor (beta chain) was profiled in a study of blood T cell repertoires in COVID-19. Study summary: From the United States, Italy and Spain came samples of acute and convalescent COVID-19. The cDNA or gDNA used as material had been derived from T cells, B-cell-depleted T cells, or PBMCs.

The data were produced by immunoSEQ multiplex PCR, yet TCRdb's version contains in-frame clones alone and is incomplete. Of about 150,000 clones listed, roughly 80% are singletons. The CDR3 extends over 14 amino acids. Trimming pared 4 bases from V and 5 bases from J, leaving 12 bases between. CDR1 is KGHSH and CDR2 is LQKENI in the germline V gene. Material for sequencing was peripheral blood. This receptor was identified in a human donor with acute or convalescent COVID-19. The donor label of this sample is uncertain. The rearrangement joins TRBV18 to TRBJ1-5; D is possibly TRBD1 (5 bases). Here the CDR3 reads CASSRDRLDQPQHF. CDR3 sequence (DNA): TGTGCCAGCTCACGAGACAGATTGGATCAGCCCCAGCATTTT.